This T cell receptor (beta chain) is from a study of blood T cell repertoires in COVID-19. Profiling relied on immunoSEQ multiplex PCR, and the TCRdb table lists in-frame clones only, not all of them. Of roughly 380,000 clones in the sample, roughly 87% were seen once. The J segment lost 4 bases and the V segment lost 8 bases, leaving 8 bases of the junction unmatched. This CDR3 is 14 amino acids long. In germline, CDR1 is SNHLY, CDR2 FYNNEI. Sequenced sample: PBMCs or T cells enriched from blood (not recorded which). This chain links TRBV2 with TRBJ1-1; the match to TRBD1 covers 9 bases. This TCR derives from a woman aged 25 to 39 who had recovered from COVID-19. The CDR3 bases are TGTGCCAGCGGACTGGCGACAGGGGGCACTGAAGCTTTCTTT. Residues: CASGLATGGTEAFF.